These 5 T cell receptor beta chains were all obtained from the same sample, sequenced in a study of neurological immune-mediated disorders. One entry per CDR3 protein results from TCRdb running MiXCR on the 5' RACE reads. The table lists under 60,000 distinct CDR3 sequences, 10% of them singletons. Sequenced: PBMCs. These receptors were taken from a woman between 35 and 50 years old with HTLV-1-associated myelopathy (HAM/TSP).

There are many counts of this clonotype. The chain recombines TRBV29-1 with TRBJ1-2; no reliable D call. The CDR3 covers 13 residues. Between the trimmed V and J ends, which lost 3 bases and 3 bases, there was a span of 11 bases. The germline gives CDR1 SQVTM, CDR2 ANQGSEA. Here the CDR3 reads CSVEVGRDYGYTF. The CDR3 DNA reads as TGCAGCGTTGAGGTCGGCAGAGACTATGGCTACACCTTC.

The table lists this clonotype with many counts. V usage is TRBV7-2 and J usage is TRBJ2-3; D may correspond to TRBD1 or TRBD2 (5 bases each). This CDR3 region has 12 residues. Per the germline V gene, CDR1 is SGHTA and CDR2 is FQGNSA. With 8 bases removed from V and 4 bases from J, the gap between germline ends came to 10 bases. CDR3 region: CASRLGADTQYF. The CDR3 DNA is TGTGCCAGCCGTCTGGGGGCAGATACGCAGTATTTT. Drawing the rest from reference TRBV7-2 and TRBJ2-3, the complete variable domain is GAGVSQSPSNKVTEKGKDVELRCDPISGHTALYWYRQSLGQGLEFLIYFQGNSAPDKSGLPSDRFSAERTGGSVSTLTIQRTQQEDSAVYLCASRLGADTQYFGPGTRLTVL.

At least ten counts were recorded for this clonotype. The V call is TRBV27, the J call TRBJ2-6; tentative D call: TRBD1 (6 bases). The CDR3 consists of 16 residues. V shed 7 bases and J shed 0 bases, with 13 bases lying between them. Germline V gene data show CDR1 as MNHEY and CDR2 as SMNVEV (reference sequence). CDR3 in DNA: TGTGCCAGCACTACAAGACAGGACTCTGGGGCCAACGTCCTGACTTTC. The encoded protein is CASTTRQDSGANVLTF.

This clonotype has a count of ten or more. The chain combines TRBV2 with TRBJ1-4; the D is unclear. Germline CDR1 is SNHLY and CDR2 is FYNNEI. V lost 4 bases and J lost 8, with 14 bases in between. CDR3 size: 14 residues. The CDR3 nucleotides read TGTGCCAGCAGTGTTTATGGTACTCGGGAAAAACTGTTTTTT. Its translation: CASSVYGTREKLFF.

This clonotype was seen many times. The chain carries TRBV6-6 and TRBJ2-7, with TRBD1 identical over 9 bases. J gave up 2 bases and V 5 bases, and 7 bases lay outside the gene matches. Germline CDR1 MNHNY, CDR2 SVGAGI (reference sequence). The CDR3 is made up of 15 amino acids. The DNA for the CDR3 is TGTGCCAGCAGTGAAGGACAGGGGCGAACCTACGAGCAGTACTTC. This encodes CASSEGQGRTYEQYF.